This T cell receptor beta chain was profiled in a study of Ad26.COV2.S vaccination and SARS-CoV-2 variants. This table comes from immunoSEQ multiplex PCR, and its TCRdb copy is limited to in-frame clones, with some not included. This repertoire shows hundreds of thousands of clones, roughly 86% found once; its top ten account for 3% to 4%. The V segment lost 0 bases and the J segment 0 bases; nucleotides outside the gene matches: 4. The germline CDR1 and CDR2 sequences are WNHNN and SYGVQD (reference sequence). The CDR3 extends over 16 amino acids. As for this clone: Its specificity is unknown.

The treatment: some 20 received Ad26.COV2.S at low or high dose, single or two shots; several received placebo; per-sample allocation not given. Day 63 after the first injection of vaccine or placebo was the sampling time. Study observations and caveats: From the TCR breadth and depth analyses, total T cell responses may have been underestimated. Following vaccination, spike-specific CD8+ and CD4+ T cell responses reportedly exhibited substantial breadth. Compared with placebo recipients, vaccine recipients had higher spike-specific TCR breadth.

The V call is TRBV10-1, the J call TRBJ1-1; 7 nucleotides agree with TRBD1. The starting material was peripheral blood, obtained in a trial of Ad26.COV2.S vaccine versus placebo. The receptor was derived from a person aged 18-60 years who received the Ad26.COV2.S COVID-19 vaccine or a placebo. Here the CDR3 reads CASSESAGGLNTEAFF. The CDR3, as DNA: TGCGCCAGCAGTGAGTCGGCAGGGGGACTGAACACTGAAGCTTTCTTT.